These 23 T cell receptor beta chains were all obtained from the same sample, sequenced in a study of CD8 T cells in Susac syndrome. An amount of RNA that ranged from roughly 0.5 to 1 ug was reverse transcribed with random hexamers. TCRdb processed the immunoSEQ multiplex PCR reads anew with MiXCR; each CDR3 protein has one entry. The data contain 120,000 to 150,000 distinct CDR3 sequences, approximately 95% of them singletons. Sequencing input: CD8+ T cells from PBMCs. The origin of the receptors is a human donor in good health.

The chain joins TRBV29-1 to TRBJ1-1, with no clear D. The CDR3 runs to 10 residues. Germline assignment: CDR1 SQVTM and CDR2 ANQGSEA. V shed 6 bases and J shed 0 bases, with 2 bases lying between them. The CDR3 DNA reads as TGCAGCGTCTTGAACACTGAAGCTTTCTTT. It codes for CSVLNTEAFF.

V gene TRBV27 combines with J gene TRBJ2-3, with D possibly matching TRBD2 (5 bases). This CDR3 comprises 17 residues. The germline V and J ends were trimmed by 5 bases and 0 bases, with 18 bases remaining between them. Germline lookup yields CDR1 MNHEY and CDR2 SMNVEV (reference sequence). DNA for the CDR3: TGTGCCAGCAGTCGTGACCTTCTAGCAGCTAGCACAGATACGCAGTATTTT. It codes for CASSRDLLAASTDTQYF.

This chain uses TRBV9 with TRBJ1-5; no reliable D call. Germline CDR1 SGDLS, CDR2 YYNGEE. Trimming removed 0 bases at V and 7 bases at J, with 11 bases between. There are 14 residues in the CDR3. The CDR3 reads CASSVGGPSQPQHF. The CDR3 DNA is TGTGCCAGCAGCGTAGGAGGGCCTTCCCAGCCCCAGCATTTT.

The chain combines TRBV27 with TRBJ2-2; 7 bases line up with TRBD1. There are 14 residues in the CDR3. Germline-derived CDR1 and CDR2 are MNHEY and SMNVEV (reference sequence). Trimming took 7 bases from V and 2 from J; bases not matched to a gene: 4. The CDR3 is CASNRDRNTGELFF. CDR3 nucleotide sequence: TGTGCCAGCAACCGGGACAGAAACACCGGGGAGCTGTTTTTT.

The chain links TRBV27 to TRBJ1-2; D unresolved. CDR1 MNHEY and CDR2 SMNVEV come from the germline V gene (reference sequence). Trimming left V 2 bases short and J 5 bases short, with 9 bases between. The CDR3 extends over 13 amino acids. In DNA form, the CDR3 reads TGTGCCAGCAGTTTAGGACCGTCATATGGCTACACCTTC. Translation gives CASSLGPSYGYTF.

The genes are TRBV27 and TRBJ2-7; TRBD2 matches 7 bases. This CDR3 is 14 amino acids long. Germline assignment: CDR1 MNHEY and CDR2 SMNVEV (reference sequence). Losses at the gene ends were 3 bases for V and 7 bases for J; bases not matched to a gene: 9. CDR3 in DNA: TGTGCCAGCAGTTTGGCGGGAGTTTCGGGTGAGCAGTACTTC. Encoded protein: CASSLAGVSGEQYF.

V is TRBV30 and J is TRBJ2-2; D call uncertain. The CDR3 extends over 12 amino acids. Germline V lookup: CDR1 GTSNPN, CDR2 SVGIG (reference sequence). V was cut by 5 bases and J by 2 bases, with 6 bases left in between. The CDR3, as DNA: TGTGCCTGGGAGAACAACACCGGGGAGCTGTTTTTT. The encoded protein is CAWENNTGELFF.

The rearrangement joins TRBV27 to TRBJ2-7; 11 bases are shared with TRBD1. Germline V gives CDR1 MNHEY, CDR2 SMNVEV (reference sequence). The CDR3 loop spans 15 amino acids. J was trimmed by 3 bases and V by 3 bases; bases with no gene match: 4. The CDR3 sequence: CASSFGTGGGYEQYF. In DNA, the CDR3 is TGTGCCAGCAGTTTCGGGACAGGGGGAGGCTACGAGCAGTACTTC.

The chain links TRBV7-9 to TRBJ2-1; D is unresolved. Between the trimmed V and J ends, which lost 2 bases and 2 bases, there was a span of 10 bases. Germline CDR1 reads SEHNR; CDR2 reads FQNEAQ (reference sequence). CDR3 length: 15 amino acids. The CDR3 reads CASSLSLTTYNEQFF. The CDR3 coding sequence is TGTGCCAGCAGCTTAAGCCTAACTACCTACAATGAGCAGTTCTTC.

The V and J genes are TRBV3-1 and TRBJ2-2; 9 nucleotides agree with TRBD2. The junction had 16 bases not matched to a gene; V was cut back by 3 bases and J by 8 bases. Germline CDR1 and CDR2: LGHDT and YNNKEL (reference sequence). CDR3 length equals 18 residues. CDR3 region: CASSHLPGLAHRVGELFF. The DNA for the CDR3 is TGTGCCAGCAGCCACCTCCCGGGACTAGCTCATAGGGTGGGGGAGCTGTTTTTT.

The chain employs TRBV19 and TRBJ1-5; D is possibly TRBD1 (5 bases). This CDR3 is built from 14 residues. CDR1 and CDR2 from the germline V gene are LNHDA and SQIVND (reference sequence). V lost 3 bases and J 0 bases, leaving 6 bases between the germline ends. This chain's CDR3 is CASSIGGSNQPQHF. The CDR3 DNA follows: TGTGCCAGTAGTATTGGGGGTAGCAATCAGCCCCAGCATTTT.

J is TRBJ2-1 and V is TRBV13; D remains ambiguous. The CDR3 loop spans 15 amino acids. Germline V gene sequence: CDR1 PRHDT, CDR2 FYEKMQ (reference sequence). Between the trimmed V and J ends, which lost 0 bases and 0 bases, there was a span of 6 bases. In nucleotides, the CDR3 is TGTGCCAGCAGCTTAGGGGGAAACTCCTACAATGAGCAGTTCTTC. Its translation is CASSLGGNSYNEQFF.

The chain has TRBV12-3 or TRBV12-4 and TRBJ1-4, with D unresolved. This CDR3 is built from 12 residues. Trimming took 5 bases from V and 7 from J, leaving 8 bases between them. The CDR3 reads CASSGDFEKLFF. In nucleotides, the CDR3 is TGTGCCAGCAGTGGAGACTTTGAAAAACTGTTTTTT.

V is TRBV30 and J is TRBJ1-1, with D uncertain. Trimming stripped 3 bases from V and 3 bases from J, with 11 bases between. Germline values: CDR1 GTSNPN, CDR2 SVGIG (reference sequence). CDR3 size: 13 residues. In nucleotides, the CDR3 is TGTGCCTGGAGGGGTTTTGGCTACACTGAAGCTTTCTTT. Translating it yields CAWRGFGYTEAFF. Using reference TRBV30 and TRBJ1-1 for the parts outside the CDR3, the full variable domain is SQTIHQWPATLVQPVGSPLSLECTVEGTSNPNLYWYRQAAGRGLQLLFYSVGIGQISSEVPQNLSASRPQDRQFILSSKKLLLSDSGFYLCAWRGFGYTEAFFGQGTRLTVV.

The chain employs TRBV12-3 or TRBV12-4 and TRBJ2-1; perhaps TRBD2 as D (6 bases). This CDR3 region has 19 residues. The V and J ends lost 2 bases and 8 bases respectively, with 28 bases between them. CDR3 protein: CASSLQGREFTGRGDEQFF. The CDR3 region has the DNA TGTGCCAGCAGTTTACAGGGCCGGGAGTTTACCGGCCGTGGGGATGAGCAGTTCTTC.

The rearrangement joins TRBV7-9 to TRBJ2-7; D unresolved. V was shortened by 5 bases and J by 2 bases, with 13 bases between the two germline ends. Germline assignment: CDR1 SEHNR and CDR2 FQNEAQ (reference sequence). This CDR3 spans 14 amino acids. The CDR3 DNA reads TGTGCCAGCAGCCAAAGACTTTCACCCTACGAGCAGTACTTC. The encoded protein is CASSQRLSPYEQYF.

The V and J genes are TRBV4-3 and TRBJ2-2; tentatively, D is TRBD2 (7 bases). The CDR3 loop spans 16 amino acids. Germline assignment: CDR1 LGHNA and CDR2 YSLEER. V lost 0 bases, J lost 5 bases, and 13 bases lay in between. The CDR3 loop reads CASSQDPQGGTGELFF. As DNA, the CDR3 is TGCGCCAGCAGCCAAGATCCACAGGGAGGGACCGGGGAGCTGTTTTTT.

The V gene is TRBV27, the J gene TRBJ2-3; 8 nucleotides align to TRBD2. V was pared by 4 bases and J by 1 base, with 1 base of the junction left unmatched. CDR1 is MNHEY, CDR2 SMNVEV, per germline (reference sequence). CDR3 size: 14 residues. This CDR3 reads CASSSSGRTDTQYF. CDR3 nucleotides: TGTGCCAGCAGTTCTAGCGGGCGCACAGATACGCAGTATTTT.

V is TRBV6-5 and J is TRBJ2-7; tentative D call: TRBD1 (5 bases). CDR3 length equals 13 residues. CDR1 is MNHEY, CDR2 SVGAGI, per germline. The V and J ends lost 2 bases and 3 bases respectively, with 8 bases between them. CDR3 loop: CASSYAQGYEQYF. DNA for the CDR3: TGTGCCAGCAGTTACGCTCAGGGCTACGAGCAGTACTTC.

The chain is built from TRBV19 and TRBJ1-2; TRBD1 agrees at 9 bases. CDR3 size: 14 residues. Germline trimming cut 7 bases from V and 5 bases from J; bases unmatched to any gene: 8. Germline assignment: CDR1 LNHDA and CDR2 SQIVND (reference sequence). In DNA form, the CDR3 reads TGTGCCAGTACCTCAGGGACAGGGTCTTATGGCTACACCTTC. It codes for CASTSGTGSYGYTF.

The chain joins TRBV7-6 to TRBJ2-7, with 7 bases matching TRBD1. The CDR3 runs to 13 residues. Looked up from germline, CDR1 is SGHVS and CDR2 is FNYEAQ. J gave up 3 bases and V 5 bases, and 4 bases lay outside the gene matches. The CDR3, as DNA: TGTGCCAGCAGCGAACCAGGGGGCTACGAGCAGTACTTC. Protein sequence: CASSEPGGYEQYF. Based on the CDR3 plus reference TRBV7-6 and TRBJ2-7, the full variable domain is GAGVSQSPRYKVTKRGQDVALRCDPISGHVSLYWYRQALGQGPEFLTYFNYEAQQDKSGLPNDRFSAERPEGSISTLTIQRTEQRDSAMYRCASSEPGGYEQYFGPGTRLTVT.

The V gene is TRBV30, the J gene TRBJ1-5; 7 bases line up with TRBD1. In germline, CDR1 is GTSNPN, CDR2 SVGIG (reference sequence). CDR3 length: 14 residues. With V trimmed by 4 bases and J by 4 bases, 7 bases remained unmatched. The CDR3 DNA reads as TGTGCCTGGACCGGGGACAGTGGGAATCAGCCCCAGCATTTT. It yields the protein CAWTGDSGNQPQHF.

The rearrangement uses TRBV27 and TRBJ2-1, with D possibly being TRBD1 (6 bases). The CDR3 sequence is 16 residues long. From germline, CDR1 is MNHEY and CDR2 SMNVEV (reference sequence). V gave up 1 base and J gave up 2 bases, with 12 bases separating them. CDR3 in amino acids: CASSLLQGATYNEQFF. The CDR3 nucleotides read TGTGCCAGCAGTTTATTACAGGGTGCGACCTACAATGAGCAGTTCTTC.